The present T cell receptor beta chain was sequenced within a study of cytomegalovirus exposure and HLA in healthy donors. Study information: Some 200 million T cells yielded more than 90 million unique TCR beta sequences, as an earlier analysis found. Notes on the study in general: Most TCR sequences were rare, but some public TCRs occurred in many donors.

A multiplex PCR was run with 60 Vbeta primers and 13 Jbeta primers. The protocol was immunoSEQ multiplex PCR, while the TCRdb copy is restricted to in-frame clones and leaves out a portion. The data contain around 140,000 clones, approximately 82% of them singletons. The germline CDR1 and CDR2 sequences are SNHLY and FYNNEI. The CDR3 has 12 residues. Trimming shortened V by 6 bases and J by 5 bases, and 8 bases separated the two germline ends. With regard to this clone: Its antigen is still unknown.

The sample comprised PBMCs. The clonotype comes from a woman between 40 and 55 years old in good health and CMV-seronegative. The J gene is TRBJ2-1, the V gene TRBV2, with D uncertain. CDR3 in DNA: TGTGCCAGCAGGGGCCCTGACAATGAGCAGTTCTTC. The encoded protein is CASRGPDNEQFF.